These 30 T cell receptor beta chains originate from one sample sequenced in a study of T cell repertoires in cytomegalovirus infection. No cognate antigen is known for these TCRs. TCRdb called the reads again in MiXCR, with one record for every CDR3 protein. This sample carries some 350,000 distinct CDR3 sequences, around 29% of them seen once, and the ten largest clones take 20%. Material: cultured PBMCs, obtained from culture after CMV antigen stimulation. These receptors were obtained from a human donor in good health (CMV status not recorded). Some clones in this sample may be carry-over from other donors' samples.

This sequence joins TRBV25-1 and TRBJ1-2; D remains unclear. Germline CDR1 reads MGHDK; CDR2 reads SYGVNS. V was pared by 3 bases and J by 4 bases, with 9 bases between. This CDR3 comprises 13 residues. In DNA form, the CDR3 reads TGTGCCAGCAGTGACAGACGGGGCTATGGCTACACCTTC. Translation: CASSDRRGYGYTF.

In this sample, this clonotype turned up a few times. The V gene is TRBV6-2 or TRBV6-3, the J gene TRBJ1-5; 8 bases fit TRBD1. The ends lost 0 bases at V and 5 bases at J; junction bases unmatched: 15. Germline V gives CDR1 MNHEY, CDR2 SVGEGT. The CDR3 consists of 19 residues. The CDR3: CASSYSRSTGTGDDQPQHF. In nucleotides, the CDR3 is TGTGCCAGCAGTTACTCCCGATCGACCGGGACAGGAGACGATCAGCCCCAGCATTTT.

This clonotype was observed a handful of times. The chain has TRBV6-8 and TRBJ2-1; 9 nucleotides match TRBD1. Germline V lookup: CDR1 MNHGY, CDR2 SAAAGT. CDR3 length equals 14 residues. The junction had 8 bases not matched to a gene; V was cut back by 7 bases and J by 7 bases. Written as DNA, the CDR3 is TGTGCCAGCACAGGGGACAGGGTATTGAATGAGCAGTTCTTC. This codes for CASTGDRVLNEQFF.

The V and J genes are TRBV29-1 and TRBJ1-4; D call uncertain. CDR1 is SQVTM and CDR2 is ANQGSEA in the germline V gene. With 7 bases removed from V and 11 bases from J, the gap between germline ends came to 20 bases. The CDR3 loop spans 13 amino acids. The CDR3 DNA follows: TGCAGCGCCCCGGAGTTTGAGGGCGGGAAACTGTTTTTT. Encoded protein: CSAPEFEGGKLFF.

This chain joins TRBV7-2 and TRBJ2-7; 8 nucleotides agree with TRBD1. In germline, CDR1 is SGHTA, CDR2 FQGNSA. The CDR3 consists of 15 residues. The J segment lost 3 bases and the V segment lost 1 base, leaving 5 bases of the junction unmatched. CDR3 coding DNA: TGTGCCAGCAGCTTAGGTGACAGGGGAGGCTACGAGCAGTACTTC. This codes for CASSLGDRGGYEQYF.

CDR3 sequence (DNA): TGTGCCATCAGTGAGACCCCGGGACGGACGGAATATGGCTACACCTTC. It specifies CAISETPGRTEYGYTF. The chain uses TRBV10-3 and TRBJ1-2, with D perhaps matching TRBD1 (5 bases). V was pared by 2 bases and J by 5 bases, with 18 bases between. Germline CDR1 and CDR2: ENHRY and SYGVKD. The CDR3 sequence is 16 residues long.

This clonotype turned up a few times. One end of the junction fails to match germline, which may point to a read error. The chain links TRBV6-2 or TRBV6-3 to TRBJ1-1; D gene ambiguous. The V gene's germline CDR1 is MNHEY and CDR2 SVGEGT. This CDR3 contains 12 residues. CDR3 coding DNA: TGTGCCAGCAGTATCGGAAGATGGGAAGTTTTCTTT. It encodes CASSIGRWEVFF.

This chain uses TRBV10-3 with TRBJ2-1, with no clear D. Per the germline V gene, CDR1 is ENHRY and CDR2 is SYGVKD. The CDR3 totals 12 residues. V lost 2 bases, J lost 9 bases, and 8 bases lay in between. The CDR3: CAISEPLLEQFF. The CDR3 DNA sequence: TGTGCCATCAGTGAGCCGCTTCTTGAGCAGTTCTTC.

The V and J genes are TRBV5-6 and TRBJ2-3; D is perhaps TRBD1 (6 bases). V was pared by 4 bases and J by 2 bases, with 17 bases between. From germline, CDR1 is SGHDT and CDR2 YYEEEE. The CDR3 is made up of 16 amino acids. The CDR3 sequence: CASSPRQVSPTDTQYF. CDR3 bases: TGTGCCAGCAGCCCACGACAGGTCTCACCCACAGATACGCAGTATTTT.

V is TRBV5-1 and J is TRBJ2-1; perhaps TRBD1 as D (6 bases). Germline V lookup: CDR1 SGHRS, CDR2 YFSETQ. Trimming stripped 1 base from V and 0 bases from J, with 14 bases between. The CDR3 has 17 residues. The CDR3 loop is CASSLMTGRSSYNEQFF. In nucleotides, the CDR3 is TGCGCCAGCAGCTTGATGACAGGTAGGAGCTCCTACAATGAGCAGTTCTTC.

This clonotype was seen more than once but under ten times. The CDR3 DNA reads as TGTGCCAGCAGTGAACTAGCGGGAGACCCGCGCGACAATGAGCAGTTCTTC. Amino acid sequence: CASSELAGDPRDNEQFF. The gene calls are TRBV25-1 and TRBJ2-1; TRBD2 agrees at 10 bases. V was clipped by 2 bases and J by 5 bases; unmatched bases: 9. The CDR3 is 17 amino acids. CDR1 MGHDK and CDR2 SYGVNS come from the germline V gene.

This clonotype was seen more than once but under ten times. This chain joins TRBV3-1 and TRBJ2-5, with no clear D. Germline-derived CDR1 and CDR2 are LGHDT and YNNKEL (reference sequence). V was clipped by 1 base and J by 7 bases, with 16 bases between them. The CDR3 sequence is 15 residues long. The CDR3 coding sequence is TGTGCCAGCAGCCAAGTCTCGGCTGGGAAGGGGACCCAGTACTTC. Its translation: CASSQVSAGKGTQYF.

The rearrangement joins TRBV7-9 to TRBJ1-1; D call uncertain. Germline V gene data show CDR1 as SEHNR and CDR2 as FQNEAQ (reference sequence). The CDR3 has 14 amino acids. Trimming stripped 0 bases from V and 5 bases from J, with 10 bases between. This CDR3 reads CASSLAGRFTEAFF. CDR3 in DNA: TGTGCCAGCAGCTTAGCAGGCAGGTTTACTGAAGCTTTCTTT.

This clonotype has more than one count but fewer than ten. V and J are TRBV20-1 and TRBJ1-2; D gene unclear. CDR3 length equals 12 residues. The germline V and J ends were trimmed by 3 bases and 0 bases, with 5 bases remaining between them. Looked up from germline, CDR1 is DFQATT and CDR2 is SNEGSKA (reference sequence). This CDR3 is CSASEANYGYTF. The CDR3 DNA reads TGCAGTGCTAGTGAAGCTAACTATGGCTACACCTTC.

In this sample, this clonotype turned up a few times. This chain connects TRBV20-1 to TRBJ1-2; D gene uncertain. V was clipped by 6 bases and J by 4 bases, with 15 bases between them. Germline V CDR1 and CDR2: DFQATT, SNEGSKA (reference sequence). This CDR3 comprises 13 residues. The CDR3 region is CSAALGLGYGYTF. CDR3 sequence (DNA): TGCAGTGCCGCCTTGGGGTTAGGCTATGGCTACACCTTC.

This clonotype was found many times. The V call is TRBV28, the J call TRBJ1-4; no definite D call. Trimming cost V 4 bases and J 2 bases, with 8 bases left between them. The CDR3 extends over 14 amino acids. Per germline, CDR1 MDHEN and CDR2 SYDVKM. The DNA of the CDR3 is TGTGCCAGCAGTTCCGGCAGTACTAATGAAAAACTGTTTTTT. Encoded protein: CASSSGSTNEKLFF.

The chain carries TRBV7-4 and TRBJ1-1; 7 bases match TRBD1. With V trimmed by 5 bases and J by 1 base, 16 bases remained unmatched. Germline V CDR1 and CDR2: SGHVT, SQSDAQ. There are 18 residues in the CDR3. The CDR3 sequence: CASSLTWGDRVGNTEAFF. The CDR3 DNA is TGTGCCAGCAGCCTGACTTGGGGTGACAGGGTCGGGAACACTGAAGCTTTCTTT.

This clonotype was seen only a few times. J is TRBJ1-3 and V is TRBV28; D uncertain. The germline CDR1 and CDR2 sequences are MDHEN and SYDVKM. This CDR3 comprises 15 residues. The V end lost 2 bases, the J end lost 0 bases, and 8 bases lay between the germline ends. The CDR3 nucleotides are TGTGCCAGCAGTTTACAAAGGTTCTCTGGAAACACCATATATTTT. Translating it yields CASSLQRFSGNTIYF.

The chain links TRBV5-1 to TRBJ2-1; 7 nucleotides align to TRBD1. The CDR3 totals 15 residues. Germline values: CDR1 SGHRS, CDR2 YFSETQ. V shed 2 bases and J 2 bases; nucleotides not matched to a gene: 4. CDR3 residues: CASSFRGMAYNEQFF. CDR3 nucleotides: TGCGCCAGCAGCTTCAGGGGGATGGCCTACAATGAGCAGTTCTTC. The whole variable domain, remainder taken from reference TRBV5-1 and TRBJ2-1, is KAGVTQTPRYLIKTRGQQVTLSCSPISGHRSVSWYQQTPGQGLQFLFEYFSETQRNKGNFPGRFSGRQFSNSRSEMNVSTLELGDSALYLCASSFRGMAYNEQFFGPGTRLTVL.

The chain carries TRBV30 and TRBJ1-2; D gene uncertain. V lost 0 bases, J lost 0 bases, and 8 bases lay in between. The length of the CDR3 is 14 residues. CDR1 is GTSNPN and CDR2 is SVGIG in the germline V gene (reference sequence). DNA of the CDR3: TGTGCCTGGAGTGTTGGGTTCACTAACTATGGCTACACCTTC. This translates into CAWSVGFTNYGYTF.

This clonotype is medium-sized by share. This rearrangement joins TRBV25-1 to TRBJ1-2; D call uncertain. CDR1 is MGHDK, CDR2 SYGVNS, per germline. The V end lost 0 bases, the J end lost 0 bases, and 5 bases lay between the germline ends. The CDR3 covers 14 residues. The CDR3 reads CASSEYVANYGYTF. The DNA of the CDR3 is TGTGCCAGCAGTGAATATGTAGCTAACTATGGCTACACCTTC.

The V and J genes are TRBV19 and TRBJ1-1; 8 bases align to TRBD1. J was trimmed by 6 bases and V by 4 bases; bases with no gene match: 1. CDR3 length: 12 amino acids. Per the germline V gene, CDR1 is LNHDA and CDR2 is SQIVND (reference sequence). CDR3 region: CASSKQGAEAFF. CDR3 nucleotides: TGTGCCAGTAGTAAACAGGGGGCTGAAGCTTTCTTT.

This clonotype was seen once. The chain carries TRBV20-1 and TRBJ2-3, with TRBD1 matching 9 bases. Unmatched junction bases numbered 19, after V lost 0 bases and J lost 0 bases. This CDR3 comprises 21 residues. The germline CDR1 and CDR2 sequences are DFQATT and SNEGSKA (reference sequence). CDR3 DNA sequence: TGCAGTGCTAGAGATCTCTTTAGGACAGGGGCCCCCCAGATAAGCACAGATACGCAGTATTTT. This codes for CSARDLFRTGAPQISTDTQYF.

This clonotype occurred a few times. The V and J genes are TRBV6-4 and TRBJ1-6; D perhaps matches TRBD1 (5 bases). This CDR3 contains 15 residues. The germline V gene encodes CDR1 MRHNA and CDR2 SNTAGT. The V gene lost 2 bases and the J gene lost 8 bases, with 13 bases spanning the gap. CDR3 sequence (DNA): TGTGCCAGCAGTGACCAAGACAGTCTGGATTCACCCCTCCACTTT. Translated, it gives CASSDQDSLDSPLHF.

This clonotype was observed a handful of times. The chain joins TRBV20-1 to TRBJ1-5, with 8 bases lining up with TRBD1. Germline values: CDR1 DFQATT, CDR2 SNEGSKA (reference sequence). V shed 2 bases, J shed 4 bases, and the junction held 7 bases outside the gene matches. CDR3 length equals 15 residues. CDR3 amino acids: CSARPLTGENQPQHF. The CDR3 DNA reads TGCAGTGCTAGACCCTTGACAGGGGAAAATCAGCCCCAGCATTTT.

The chain combines TRBV28 with TRBJ2-1; 10 bases are shared with TRBD1. V was clipped by 6 bases and J by 7 bases; unmatched bases: 12. The CDR3 has 16 residues. The germline V gene encodes CDR1 MDHEN and CDR2 SYDVKM. CDR3 coding DNA: TGTGCCAGCAGCTCACCTGACAGGGGGCCAAGGAATGAGCAGTTCTTC. Its translation: CASSSPDRGPRNEQFF.

This clonotype turned up a few times. This chain uses TRBV4-2 with TRBJ1-2, with 11 positions matching TRBD1. The CDR3 totals 16 residues. The ends lost 1 base at V and 4 bases at J; junction bases unmatched: 5. Germline assignment: CDR1 LGHNA and CDR2 YNFKEQ. CDR3 sequence: CASSQAPGQGGYGYTF. The CDR3 coding sequence is TGTGCCAGCAGCCAAGCTCCGGGACAGGGGGGCTATGGCTACACCTTC.

This clonotype was recorded many times. The chain links TRBV12-3 or TRBV12-4 to TRBJ1-1; D is undetermined. The CDR3 is 14 residues long. V lost 3 bases and J 0 bases, leaving 8 bases between the germline ends. In nucleotides, the CDR3 is TGTGCCAGCAGTTTCAACAGCATGAACACTGAAGCTTTCTTT. Translated, it gives CASSFNSMNTEAFF.

This clonotype has a handful of counts. The V call is TRBV19, the J call TRBJ2-1, with D perhaps given as TRBD1 or TRBD2 (5 bases each). The CDR3 is made up of 15 amino acids. CDR1 and CDR2 (germline): LNHDA, SQIVND (reference sequence). Trimming cost V 8 bases and J 10 bases, with 24 bases left between them. CDR3 region: CASRGAYYGAIEQFF. The DNA for the CDR3 is TGTGCCAGTCGAGGGGCCTACTATGGTGCAATCGAGCAGTTCTTC. Variable domain in full (rest from reference TRBV19 and TRBJ2-1): DGGITQSPKYLFRKEGQNVTLSCEQNLNHDAMYWYRQDPGQGLRLIYYSQIVNDFQKGDIAEGYSVSREKKESFPLTVTSAQKNPTAFYLCASRGAYYGAIEQFFGPGTRLTVL.

The chain combines TRBV11-2 with TRBJ2-1; TRBD2 matches at 14 bases. CDR1 SGHAT and CDR2 FQNNGV come from the germline V gene. The V gene end was trimmed by 5 bases and the J gene end by 4 bases; junction bases not matched to a gene: 4. This CDR3 has 16 residues. CDR3 nucleotides: TGTGCCAGCAGCCCGACTAGCGGGAGGGCTTACAATGAGCAGTTCTTC. This codes for CASSPTSGRAYNEQFF.